This TCR beta chain was retrieved from a study of Ad26.COV2.S vaccination and SARS-CoV-2 variants. Across the whole study: The donor belonged to the COV1001 Ad26.COV2.S trial arm. The study's findings and limits: Measures of TCR breadth and depth may have fallen short of total T cell responses. It was reported that spike-specific CD8+ and CD4+ T cell responses were substantially broad after vaccination.

The data were produced by immunoSEQ multiplex PCR, yet TCRdb's version contains in-frame clones alone and is incomplete. This repertoire shows about 480,000 clones, 87% found once; its top ten account for roughly 13%. In regard to this clone: Antigen specificity is unknown.

Treatment in this sample: some 19 received Ad26.COV2.S at low or high dose, single or two shots; 5 received placebo; per-sample allocation not given. Each sample was drawn 63 days after the first injection (of vaccine or placebo). The study used a vaccine consisting of an Ad26 vector that expressed Wuhan-strain SARS-CoV-2 spike. The CDR3 is made up of 17 amino acids. CDR1 is SNHLY, CDR2 FYNNEI, per germline. Trimming took 2 bases from V and 2 from J; bases not matched to a gene: 8. The J gene is TRBJ1-4, the V gene TRBV2; 7 nucleotides match TRBD1. This TCR was sampled from a person aged 18 to 65 who received the Ad26.COV2.S COVID-19 vaccine or a placebo. The source material was peripheral blood, sampled in a trial of Ad26.COV2.S vaccine versus placebo. The CDR3 loop is CASSERTGVGTNEKLFF. DNA of the CDR3: TGTGCCAGCAGTGAAAGGACAGGAGTAGGGACTAATGAAAAACTGTTTTTT.